What follows are 14 T cell receptor beta chains derived from one specimen sequenced in a study of T cell responses to AZD1222 COVID-19 vaccine. This table comes from immunoSEQ multiplex PCR, and its TCRdb copy is limited to in-frame clones, with some not included. The sample holds 160,000 or so clones, around 92% seen once. The sample was peripheral blood, taken 28 days after the second AZD1222 dose. These receptors all stem from an adult who received the AZD1222 COVID-19 vaccine.

The chain employs TRBV2 and TRBJ1-2; the D is unclear. Trimming cost V 5 bases and J 0 bases, with 16 bases left between them. Germline values: CDR1 SNHLY, CDR2 FYNNEI. This CDR3 has 16 amino acids. The CDR3 nucleotides are TGTGCCAGCAGTCCCGGACCGTTTCATTCTAACTATGGCTACACCTTC. It yields the protein CASSPGPFHSNYGYTF. The whole variable domain, filled in from reference TRBV2 and TRBJ1-2, reads EPEVTQTPSHQVTQMGQEVILRCVPISNHLYFYWYRQILGQKVEFLVSFYNNEISEKSEIFDDQFSVERPDGSNFTLKIRSTKLEDSAMYFCASSPGPFHSNYGYTFGSGTRLTVV.

Concerning this clone itself: The sample holds other DNA sequences that translate to the same CDR3. This CDR3 reads CASSLGRVTEAFF. CDR3 nucleotide sequence: TGTGCCAGCAGTTTGGGCAGGGTCACTGAAGCTTTCTTT. The gene calls are TRBV12-3 or TRBV12-4 and TRBJ1-1; a weak D match, TRBD1 (5 bases). The CDR3 runs to 13 residues. The V and J ends lost 3 bases and 4 bases respectively, with 9 bases between them.

This clone came up once. J is TRBJ1-5 and V is TRBV28, with a weak D call TRBD1 (6 bases). There are 16 residues in the CDR3. The V and J ends lost 3 bases and 7 bases respectively, with 19 bases between them. Germline CDR1 reads MDHEN; CDR2 reads SYDVKM. The CDR3 DNA follows: TGTGCCAGCAGTTTGACAGGAGGAGGATTGAGGCAGCCCCAGCATTTT. Its protein product is CASSLTGGGLRQPQHF.

The rearrangement links TRBV18 to TRBJ1-5; no definite D call. V dropped 6 bases and J dropped 4 bases, with 10 bases sitting between them. Germline-derived CDR1 and CDR2 are KGHSH and LQKENI. The CDR3 length is 13 residues. The CDR3 sequence is CASSPNRNQPQHF. The DNA for the CDR3 is TGTGCCAGCTCCCCGAACCGAAATCAGCCCCAGCATTTT.

CDR3 region: CASSFLGEAYGYTF. DNA of the CDR3: TGTGCCAGCAGCTTCTTGGGGGAGGCATATGGCTACACCTTC. V and J are TRBV7-9 and TRBJ1-2, with D perhaps matching TRBD1 (5 bases). The CDR3 has 14 residues. Trimming removed 3 bases from V and 5 bases from J, with 13 bases in between. Germline values: CDR1 SEHNR, CDR2 FQNEAQ (reference sequence).

The CDR3 nucleotides are TGCGCCAGCAGCCAAGGGACAGGGAACACTGAAGCTTTCTTT. It translates to CASSQGTGNTEAFF. V usage is TRBV10-2 and J usage is TRBJ1-1; 8 bases fit TRBD1. CDR1 and CDR2 from the germline V gene are WSHSY and SAAADI. CDR3 length: 14 amino acids. V lost 6 bases, J lost 1 base, and 4 bases stayed unmatched.

This sequence joins TRBV27 and TRBJ1-1; D is perhaps TRBD1 (6 bases). The CDR3 has 14 amino acids. CDR1 is MNHEY, CDR2 SMNVEV, per germline (reference sequence). The V end was cut by 2 bases, the J end by 4 bases, with 11 bases between. CDR3 DNA: TGTGCCAGCAGTTTAAAAGGGGGAGGCACTGAAGCTTTCTTT. Amino acids: CASSLKGGGTEAFF.

The rearrangement joins TRBV6-8 to TRBJ1-5, with TRBD1 matching 10 bases. This CDR3 comprises 20 residues. Germline loops: CDR1 MNHGY, CDR2 SAAAGT. With V trimmed by 0 bases and J by 3 bases, 14 bases remained unmatched. Here the CDR3 DNA reads TGTGCCAGCAGTTACTCTTATGGACAGGGGGATCGCTTGCTCAATCAGCCCCAGCATTTT. Translation: CASSYSYGQGDRLLNQPQHF.

The chain combines TRBV12-3 or TRBV12-4 with TRBJ2-7, with 9 nucleotides matching TRBD1. Losses at the gene ends were 6 bases for V and 8 bases for J; bases not matched to a gene: 8. This CDR3 has 13 amino acids. As DNA, the CDR3 is TGTGCCAGCAGGGACCGGGACAGGGTAAAGCAGTACTTC. Translated: CASRDRDRVKQYF.

This rearrangement joins TRBV20-1 to TRBJ2-3; D is ambiguous. The CDR3 sequence is 14 residues long. CDR1 and CDR2 from the germline V gene are DFQATT and SNEGSKA (reference sequence). Trimming removed 3 bases from V and 3 bases from J, with 13 bases in between. The chain's CDR3 is CSASLGPGTDTQYF. The CDR3 DNA follows: TGCAGTGCTAGTTTGGGCCCCGGGACAGATACGCAGTATTTT.

This clone was picked up one time. The CDR3 loop reads CASSYLGQGARYPSTDTQYF. The CDR3 bases are TGTGCCAGCAGTTACCTTGGACAGGGGGCGCGTTATCCTAGCACAGATACGCAGTATTTT. The chain joins TRBV27 to TRBJ2-3, with 11 bases aligning to TRBD1. Germline lookup yields CDR1 MNHEY and CDR2 SMNVEV (reference sequence). The length of the CDR3 is 20 residues. With V trimmed by 4 bases and J by 0 bases, 15 bases remained unmatched.

This chain connects TRBV27 to TRBJ2-5; D is uncertain. The CDR3 loop spans 12 amino acids. Germline CDR1 and CDR2: MNHEY and SMNVEV (reference sequence). With 5 bases removed from V and 2 bases from J, the gap between germline ends came to 6 bases. The DNA of the CDR3 is TGTGCCAGCAGTCTTGATCAAGAGACCCAGTACTTC. Residues: CASSLDQETQYF.

The V and J genes are TRBV10-3 and TRBJ2-1; the match to TRBD1 covers 11 bases. The CDR3 spans 15 residues. V lost 6 bases to trimming and J lost 4 bases; unmatched junction nucleotides: 5. The germline V gene encodes CDR1 ENHRY and CDR2 SYGVKD. The CDR3 DNA reads TGTGCCATCAGGGTTGGGACAGGGGGGTACAATGAGCAGTTCTTC. Translated, it gives CAIRVGTGGYNEQFF.

This chain joins TRBV7-9 and TRBJ2-5; no clear D gene. The CDR3 consists of 14 residues. Deletions cut 2 bases from V and 0 bases from J, with 7 bases between. Germline-derived CDR1 and CDR2 are SEHNR and FQNEAQ (reference sequence). As DNA, the CDR3 is TGTGCCAGCAGCTTAAGTTCATACCAAGAGACCCAGTACTTC. This translates into CASSLSSYQETQYF.